The subject of this entry is one T cell receptor (beta chain). Antigen: not known. The data were taken from a study of PD-1 blockade in mismatch repair-deficient tumors. Across the whole study: All were previously treated, progressing patients with eleven to twelve mismatch repair-deficient cancer types. Study-level results: Rapid post-treatment expansion, then contraction, generally preceding radiologic response, marked tumor-resident clones.

Mismatch repair deficiency was confirmed in all patients, by PCR or immunohistochemistry. Assay used: immunoSEQ multiplex PCR; TCRdb lists only in-frame clones, some missing. The table lists about 100,000 clones, 70% to 85% of them singletons. The CDR3 is made up of 18 amino acids. CDR1 SGHAT and CDR2 FQNNGV come from the germline V gene. The V end lost 5 bases, the J end lost 0 bases, and 22 bases lay between the germline ends. The chain has TRBV11-2 and TRBJ1-1; D not certain. The clonotype originates from an adult with mismatch repair-deficient cancer. This material consisted of peripheral blood, taken approximately 35 weeks after starting pembrolizumab. CDR3 nucleotides: TGTGCCAGCAGCAAAGCGGCCCTCGGGTCATCTATGAACACTGAAGCTTTCTTT. Translated, it gives CASSKAALGSSMNTEAFF.